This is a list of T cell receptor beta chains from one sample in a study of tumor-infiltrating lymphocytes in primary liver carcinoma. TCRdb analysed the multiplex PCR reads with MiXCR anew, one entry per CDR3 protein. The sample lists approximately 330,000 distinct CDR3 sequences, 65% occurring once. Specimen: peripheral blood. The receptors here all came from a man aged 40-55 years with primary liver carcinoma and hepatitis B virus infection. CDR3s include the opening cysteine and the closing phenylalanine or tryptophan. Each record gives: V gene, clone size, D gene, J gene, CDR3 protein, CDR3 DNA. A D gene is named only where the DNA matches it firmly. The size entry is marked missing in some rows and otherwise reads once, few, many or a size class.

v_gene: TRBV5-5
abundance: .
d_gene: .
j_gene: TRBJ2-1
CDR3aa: CASSLVYQGQGAYF
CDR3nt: TGTGCCAGCAGCTTGGTATACCAGGGGCAAGGGGCCTATTTC

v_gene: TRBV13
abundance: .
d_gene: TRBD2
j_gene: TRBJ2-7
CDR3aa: CASSRLAGLSSYEQYF
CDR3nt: TGTGCCAGCAGCCGACTAGCGGGACTATCCTCCTACGAGCAGTACTTC

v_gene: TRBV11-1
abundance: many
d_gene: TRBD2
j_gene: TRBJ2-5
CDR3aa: CASSPLAVQETQYF
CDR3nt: TGTGCCAGCAGCCCCCTAGCGGTTCAAGAGACCCAGTACTTC

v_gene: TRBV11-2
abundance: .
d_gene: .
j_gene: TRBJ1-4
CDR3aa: CASSNRRQCRNEKLFF
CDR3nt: TGTGCTAGCAGCAATCGCCGACAGTGCAGGAATGAAAAACTGTTTTTT

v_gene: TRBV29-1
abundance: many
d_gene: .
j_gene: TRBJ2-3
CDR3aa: CSAGDSNTDTQYF
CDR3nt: TGCAGCGCCGGGGACTCTAACACAGATACGCAGTATTTT

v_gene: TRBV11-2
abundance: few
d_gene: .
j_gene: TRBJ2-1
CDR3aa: CANGQDISYNEQFF
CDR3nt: TGTGCCAACGGCCAGGACATCTCCTACAATGAGCAGTTCTTC

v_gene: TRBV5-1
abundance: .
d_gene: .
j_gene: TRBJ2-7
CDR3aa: CASSTWMLGSYEQYF
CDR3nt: TGCGCCAGCAGCACCTGGATGCTTGGCTCATACGAGCAGTACTTC

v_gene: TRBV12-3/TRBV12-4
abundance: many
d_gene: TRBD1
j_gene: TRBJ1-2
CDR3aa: CASSLAEGQGLYGYTF
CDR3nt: TGTGCCAGCAGTCTGGCAGAGGGACAGGGGCTCTATGGCTACACCTTC

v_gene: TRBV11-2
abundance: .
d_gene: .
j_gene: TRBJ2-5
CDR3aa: CASSFEQTQYF
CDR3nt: TGTGCCAGCAGCTTCGAACAGACCCAGTACTTC

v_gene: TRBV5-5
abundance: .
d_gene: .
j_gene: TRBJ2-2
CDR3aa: CASSLLTREYGARTGELFF
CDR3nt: TGTGCCAGCAGCTTGCTTACCAGGGAGTACGGAGCACGCACCGGGGAGCTGTTTTTT

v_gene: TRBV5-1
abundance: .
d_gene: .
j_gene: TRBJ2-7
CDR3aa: CASSLVPSARYSYEQYF
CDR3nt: TGCGCCAGCAGCTTGGTGCCTAGCGCCAGATACTCCTACGAGCAGTACTTC

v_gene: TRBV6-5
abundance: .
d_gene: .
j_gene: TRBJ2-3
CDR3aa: CASSLNWGTDMQYF
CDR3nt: TGTGCCAGCAGTTTAAACTGGGGTACAGATATGCAATATTTT

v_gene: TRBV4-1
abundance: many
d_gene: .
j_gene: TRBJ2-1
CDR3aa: CASSQLLVNEQFF
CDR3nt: TGCGCCAGCAGCCAATTACTAGTCAATGAGCAGTTCTTC

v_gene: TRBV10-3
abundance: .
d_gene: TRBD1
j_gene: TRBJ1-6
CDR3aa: CAINDRGPGSSLHF
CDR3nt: TGTGCCATCAATGACAGGGGACCAGGTTCATCCCTCCACTTT

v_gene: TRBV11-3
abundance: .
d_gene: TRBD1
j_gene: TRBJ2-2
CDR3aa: CVSRAGQGRVGKLFF
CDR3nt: TGTGTCAGCAGGGCGGGACAGGGGAGAGTCGGGAAGCTGTTTTTT

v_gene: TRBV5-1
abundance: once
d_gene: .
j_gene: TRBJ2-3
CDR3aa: CASSLASFTDTHYF
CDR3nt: TGCGCCAGCAGCTTGGCTAGCTTCACAGATACGCATTATTTT

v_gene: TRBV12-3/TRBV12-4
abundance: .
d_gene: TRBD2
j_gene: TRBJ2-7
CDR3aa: CASSLKLAGGVKYF
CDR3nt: TGTGCCAGCAGTTTAAAACTAGCGGGAGGTGTTAAGTACTTC

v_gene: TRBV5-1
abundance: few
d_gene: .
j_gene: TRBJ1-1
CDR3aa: CASSLEGVRNTEAFF
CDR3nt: TGCGCCAGCAGCTTGGAGGGGGTCCGGAACACTGAAGCTTTCTTT

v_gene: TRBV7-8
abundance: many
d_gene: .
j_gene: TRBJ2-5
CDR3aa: CASSRGRAGPETQYF
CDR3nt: TGTGCCAGCAGCCGAGGACGGGCCGGGCCGGAGACCCAGTACTTC

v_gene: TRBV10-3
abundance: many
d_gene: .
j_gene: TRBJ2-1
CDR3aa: CATLRLAGGNEQFF
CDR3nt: TGTGCCACATTACGACTAGCAGGGGGTAATGAGCAGTTCTTC

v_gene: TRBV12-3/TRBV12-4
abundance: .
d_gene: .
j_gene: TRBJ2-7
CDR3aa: CASSLKRYYEQYF
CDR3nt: TGTGCCAGCAGTTTAAAACGTTACTACGAGCAGTACTTC

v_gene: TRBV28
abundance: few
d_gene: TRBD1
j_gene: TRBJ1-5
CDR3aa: CASSPLGQGNQPQHF
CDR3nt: TGTGCCAGCAGTCCCCTAGGACAGGGCAATCAGCCCCAGCATTTT

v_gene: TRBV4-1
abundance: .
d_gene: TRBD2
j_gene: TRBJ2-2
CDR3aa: CASCPGLAGETGELFF
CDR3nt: TGCGCCAGCTGCCCCGGACTAGCGGGAGAGACCGGGGAGCTGTTTTTT

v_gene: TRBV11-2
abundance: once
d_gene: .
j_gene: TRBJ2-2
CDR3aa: CASSLQGGTYTGELFF
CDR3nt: TGTGCCAGCAGCTTACAGGGCGGGACATACACCGGGGAGCTGTTTTTT

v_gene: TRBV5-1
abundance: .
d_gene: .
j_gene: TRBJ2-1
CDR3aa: CASRFPAESASYNEQFF
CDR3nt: TGCGCCAGCAGATTCCCAGCGGAAAGCGCTTCCTACAATGAGCAGTTCTTC

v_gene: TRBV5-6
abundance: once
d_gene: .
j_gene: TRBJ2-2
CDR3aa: CPSSSGSGTGELFF
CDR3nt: TGTCCCAGCAGCTCGGGAAGCGGCACCGGGGAGCTGTTTTTT

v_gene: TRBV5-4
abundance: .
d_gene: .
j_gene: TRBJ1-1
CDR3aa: CASSPEPNTGAFF
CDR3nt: TGTGCCAGCAGCCCGGAGCCGAACACTGGAGCTTTCTTT

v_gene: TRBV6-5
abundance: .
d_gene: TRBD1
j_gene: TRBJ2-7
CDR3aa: CVSSSTGSGYEQYF
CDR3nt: TGTGTCAGCAGTTCGACAGGGAGCGGCTACGAGCAGTACTTC

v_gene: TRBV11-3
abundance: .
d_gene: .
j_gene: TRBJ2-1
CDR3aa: CAGSPRWQEDNEQFF
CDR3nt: TGTGCCGGCAGCCCAAGATGGCAAGAAGACAATGAGCAGTTCTTC

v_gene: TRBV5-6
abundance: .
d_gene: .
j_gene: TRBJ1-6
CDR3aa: CASSFGVKADRHNSPLHF
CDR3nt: TGTGCCAGCAGCTTTGGGGTCAAAGCTGACAGGCATAATTCACCCCTCCACTTT

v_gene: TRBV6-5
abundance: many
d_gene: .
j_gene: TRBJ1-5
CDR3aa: CASSYSRQHLRPQHF
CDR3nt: TGTGCCAGCAGTTACTCGAGGCAGCACTTGAGGCCCCAGCATTTT

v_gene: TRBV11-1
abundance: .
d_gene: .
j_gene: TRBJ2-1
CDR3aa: CATSLSQADEQFF
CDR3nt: TGTGCCACCAGCCTGTCCCAGGCGGATGAGCAGTTCTTC

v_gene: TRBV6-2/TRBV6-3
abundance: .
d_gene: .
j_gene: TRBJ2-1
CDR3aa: CASSQHSTPRSLHPYNEQFF
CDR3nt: TGTGCCAGCAGTCAACACTCTACCCCCAGGAGCCTCCACCCCTACAATGAGCAGTTCTTC

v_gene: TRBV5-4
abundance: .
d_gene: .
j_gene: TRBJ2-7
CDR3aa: CASSLVLQGGPSYEQYF
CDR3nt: TGTGCCAGCAGCTTGGTCCTCCAAGGTGGCCCCAGCTACGAGCAGTACTTC

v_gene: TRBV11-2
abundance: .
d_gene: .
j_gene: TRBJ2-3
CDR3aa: CASSLRIGYSTDTQYF
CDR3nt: TGTGCCAGCAGCTTACGGATAGGGTATAGCACAGATACGCAGTATTTT

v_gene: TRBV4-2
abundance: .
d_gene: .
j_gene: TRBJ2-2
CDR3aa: CASSQVRDSSRGGLSF
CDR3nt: TGTGCCAGCAGCCAAGTAAGGGACAGCTCGAGGGGGGGGCTGTCTTTT

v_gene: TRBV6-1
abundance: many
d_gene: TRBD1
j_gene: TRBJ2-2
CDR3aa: CASRQGTGGGGELFF
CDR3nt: TGTGCCAGCAGGCAGGGGACAGGGGGCGGCGGGGAGCTGTTTTTT

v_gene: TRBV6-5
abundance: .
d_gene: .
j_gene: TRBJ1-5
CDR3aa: CASALGGYQPQHF
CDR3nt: TGTGCCAGCGCATTGGGGGGCTATCAGCCCCAGCATTTT

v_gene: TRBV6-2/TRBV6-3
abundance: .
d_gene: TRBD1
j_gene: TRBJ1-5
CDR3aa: CASSYSSTIGTAFDQPQHF
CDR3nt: TGTGCCAGCAGTTACTCGAGTACAATTGGGACAGCCTTTGATCAGCCCCAGCATTTT

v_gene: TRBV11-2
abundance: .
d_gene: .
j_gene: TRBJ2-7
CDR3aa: CVSSLHRYEHYF
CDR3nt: TGTGTCAGCAGCTTACACCGCTACGAGCACTACTTC

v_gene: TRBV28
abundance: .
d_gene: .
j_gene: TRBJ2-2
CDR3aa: CASQGGTPGELFF
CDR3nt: TGTGCCAGCCAGGGAGGAACCCCCGGGGAGCTGTTTTTT

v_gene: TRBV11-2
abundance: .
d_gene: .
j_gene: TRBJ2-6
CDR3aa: CSSSYEISGANLPTF
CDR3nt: TGTTCCAGCAGCTACGAGATCTCTGGGGCCAACCTCCCGACTTTC

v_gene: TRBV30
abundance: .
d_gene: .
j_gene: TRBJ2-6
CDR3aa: CAWTNTGRGANVLTF
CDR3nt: TGTGCCTGGACCAACACTGGGCGTGGGGCCAACGTCCTGACTTTC